Listed below are T cell receptor beta chains from one sample, sequenced in a study of T cell responses to AZD1222 COVID-19 vaccine. TCRdb's table, derived via immunoSEQ multiplex PCR, lists solely in-frame clones and lacks some. The table has about 150,000 clones, around 90% seen once. The material was peripheral blood, obtained on day 0 of AZD1222 vaccination. All receptors come from an adult in good health. CDR3s include the opening cysteine and the closing phenylalanine or tryptophan. The D gene is left open where the match is weak. Clone size appears in some rows only: once, few, many, or a class for an expanded clone.

D,J,size,V,CDR3,DNA
.,TRBJ1-1,.,TRBV4-2,CASSQEGAVMNTEAFF,TGTGCCAGCAGCCAAGAAGGTGCGGTAATGAACACTGAAGCTTTCTTT
.,TRBJ2-7,.,TRBV2,CASSGTSYEQYF,TGTGCCAGCAGCGGGACTTCCTACGAGCAGTACTTC
TRBD2,TRBJ2-1,.,TRBV2,CASRRTSGGGDEQFF,TGTGCCAGCAGGAGGACTAGCGGGGGGGGAGATGAGCAGTTCTTC
TRBD1,TRBJ1-1,.,TRBV29-1,CSVSRGQGAEAFF,TGCAGCGTTTCCCGCGGCCAGGGGGCTGAAGCTTTCTTT
TRBD1,TRBJ1-5,.,TRBV4-3,CASSQDRGTGHQPQHF,TGCGCCAGCAGCCAAGATCGGGGGACAGGGCATCAGCCCCAGCATTTT
.,TRBJ2-2,.,TRBV27,CASSLGSPRTGELFF,TGTGCCAGCAGTTTAGGGTCTCCCCGGACCGGGGAGCTGTTTTTT
.,TRBJ2-7,.,TRBV7-8,CASSLRTGVPLFHEQYF,TGTGCCAGCAGCTTACGTACTGGTGTCCCCCTTTTTCACGAGCAGTACTTC
TRBD1,TRBJ2-1,.,TRBV19,CATRQGLYNEQFF,TGTGCCACAAGACAGGGCCTCTACAATGAGCAGTTCTTC
.,TRBJ1-5,.,TRBV7-2,CASSSAPYSNQPQHF,TGTGCCAGCAGCTCTGCCCCCTATAGCAATCAGCCCCAGCATTTT
TRBD1,TRBJ1-4,once,TRBV9,CASSKWTGEELFF,TGTGCCAGCAGCAAATGGACAGGGGAGGAACTGTTTTTT
.,TRBJ1-2,few,TRBV7-2,CASSLGPGNYGYTF,TGTGCCAGCAGCTTAGGTCCAGGAAACTATGGCTACACCTTC
.,TRBJ2-3,.,TRBV19,CASSIGEWTDTQYF,TGTGCCAGTAGTATAGGAGAGTGGACAGATACGCAGTATTTT
TRBD1,TRBJ2-5,.,TRBV5-4,CASSPEGTGQETQYF,TGTGCCAGCAGCCCGGAGGGGACAGGGCAAGAGACCCAGTACTTC
.,TRBJ2-7,.,TRBV11-2,CASSSAGGLGEQYF,TGTGCCAGCAGCTCAGCCGGAGGCTTGGGGGAGCAGTACTTC
.,TRBJ1-4,.,TRBV19,CASSPPGLSQLFF,TGTGCCAGTAGTCCTCCCGGGCTCTCCCAACTGTTTTTT
.,TRBJ1-5,.,TRBV4-2,CASSQVGVSNQPQHF,TGTGCCAGCAGCCAAGTAGGGGTGAGCAATCAGCCCCAGCATTTT
.,TRBJ1-2,.,TRBV5-8,CASSLPVYGYTF,TGTGCCAGCAGCTTGCCGGTTTATGGCTACACCTTC
.,TRBJ2-7,.,TRBV14,CASNYAGSSYEQYF,TGTGCCAGCAATTACGCCGGGAGCTCCTACGAGCAGTACTTC
.,TRBJ2-5,.,TRBV6-2/TRBV6-3,CASSYSPDSQETQYF,TGTGCCAGCAGTTACTCCCCTGACAGCCAAGAGACCCAGTACTTC
TRBD1,TRBJ1-1,.,TRBV5-4,CASSWSGGDTEAFF,TGTGCCAGCAGCTGGTCAGGGGGGGACACTGAAGCTTTCTTT
.,TRBJ1-2,.,TRBV2,CASSELEYGYTF,TGTGCCAGCAGTGAACTGGAGTATGGCTACACCTTC
TRBD1,TRBJ2-7,.,TRBV19,CASSIGQGGVSEQYF,TGTGCCAGTAGTATCGGACAGGGGGGAGTCTCCGAGCAGTACTTC
.,TRBJ2-7,.,TRBV27,CASRSQLGAYEQYF,TGTGCCAGCAGGTCCCAGTTAGGGGCCTACGAGCAGTACTTC
TRBD1,TRBJ2-6,once,TRBV2,CASSDKGATAGANVLTF,TGTGCCAGCAGTGACAAGGGGGCAACAGCTGGGGCCAACGTCCTGACTTTC
TRBD2,TRBJ2-7,.,TRBV11-2,CASRPRLAGTYEQYF,TGTGCCAGCAGACCCCGACTAGCGGGTACCTACGAGCAGTACTTC
.,TRBJ1-1,.,TRBV5-1,CASSLQGCGTEAFF,TGCGCCAGCAGCCTACAGGGCTGTGGCACTGAAGCTTTCTTT
.,TRBJ1-3,.,TRBV28,CASSPEGNTIYF,TGTGCCAGCAGTCCAGAGGGAAACACCATATATTTT
TRBD1,TRBJ1-2,.,TRBV25-1,CASSIGTGGKGYTF,TGTGCCAGCAGTATCGGAACAGGGGGTAAAGGCTACACCTTC
TRBD2,TRBJ2-2,.,TRBV4-1,CASSRGLALTGELFF,TGCGCCAGCAGCCGGGGACTAGCGCTCACCGGGGAGCTGTTTTTT
.,TRBJ1-3,.,TRBV10-3,CAVRGRTGNTIYF,TGTGCCGTAAGAGGCAGAACTGGAAACACCATATATTTT
.,TRBJ1-3,.,TRBV6-5,CASKAQRGAGNTIYF,TGTGCCAGCAAAGCCCAGAGGGGTGCTGGAAACACCATATATTTT
TRBD1,TRBJ1-2,.,TRBV11-2,CASSFRDRSLYTF,TGTGCCAGCAGCTTCCGGGACAGATCTTTATACACCTTC
TRBD2,TRBJ2-1,once,TRBV6-5,CASSLAGLEQFF,TGTGCCAGCAGTCTCGCGGGACTAGAGCAGTTCTTC
.,TRBJ1-4,.,TRBV5-6,CASSRLSINEKLFF,TGTGCCAGCAGCCGCCTCTCCATAAATGAAAAACTGTTTTTT
.,TRBJ2-7,.,TRBV7-9,CASSEQGYEQYF,TGTGCCAGCAGTGAACAGGGCTACGAGCAGTACTTC
TRBD2,TRBJ2-5,.,TRBV10-3,CAISESNSLAGVTETQYF,TGTGCCATCAGTGAGTCGAATTCCTTAGCGGGGGTAACGGAGACCCAGTACTTC
TRBD2,TRBJ2-3,.,TRBV7-9,CASSLLRGSTDTQYF,TGTGCCAGCAGCTTACTGCGGGGGAGCACAGATACGCAGTATTTT